Listed here are 2 T cell receptor beta chains from one sample, sequenced in a study of cytomegalovirus exposure and HLA in healthy donors. Libraries were prepared by immunoSEQ multiplex PCR; TCRdb keeps only in-frame clonotypes and omits some of them. The table has about 360,000 clones, roughly 90% seen once; the top ten hold roughly 0.83%. The sequenced sample consisted of PBMCs. The receptor set was obtained from a woman aged 18-29 years in good health and CMV-seronegative.

The chain has TRBV5-1 and TRBJ1-1; no reliable D call. V gave up 5 bases and J gave up 1 base, with 12 bases separating them. This CDR3 has 14 residues. The germline V gene has CDR1 SGHRS and CDR2 YFSETQ. The CDR3 DNA reads TGCGCCAGCAGTCGACTGCATGAGAACACTGAAGCTTTCTTT. This sequence encodes CASSRLHENTEAFF.

The chain uses TRBV6-5 and TRBJ1-2; D ambiguous. V lost 0 bases and J lost 8, with 7 bases in between. There are 12 residues in the CDR3. Germline assignment: CDR1 MNHEY and CDR2 SVGAGI. The CDR3 nucleotides read TGTGCCAGCAGTTACTCGACTGAGGGCTACACCTTC. As protein: CASSYSTEGYTF.